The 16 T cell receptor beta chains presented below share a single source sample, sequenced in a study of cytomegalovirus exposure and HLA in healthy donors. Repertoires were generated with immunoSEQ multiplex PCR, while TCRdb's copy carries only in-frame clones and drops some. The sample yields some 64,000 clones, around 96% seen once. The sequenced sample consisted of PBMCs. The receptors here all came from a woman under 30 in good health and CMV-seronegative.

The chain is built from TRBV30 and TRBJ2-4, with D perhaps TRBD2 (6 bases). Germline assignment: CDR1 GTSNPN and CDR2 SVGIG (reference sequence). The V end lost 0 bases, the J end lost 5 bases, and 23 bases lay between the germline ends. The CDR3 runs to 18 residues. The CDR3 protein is CAWSVLALPVRGENIQYF. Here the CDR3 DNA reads TGTGCCTGGAGTGTACTGGCTCTACCTGTGCGGGGCGAAAACATTCAGTACTTC.

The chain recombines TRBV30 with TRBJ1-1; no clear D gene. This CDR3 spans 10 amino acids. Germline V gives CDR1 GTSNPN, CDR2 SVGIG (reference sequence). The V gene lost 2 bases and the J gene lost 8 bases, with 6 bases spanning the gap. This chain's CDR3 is CAWSRVEAFF. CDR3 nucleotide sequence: TGTGCCTGGAGTCGGGTAGAAGCTTTCTTT.

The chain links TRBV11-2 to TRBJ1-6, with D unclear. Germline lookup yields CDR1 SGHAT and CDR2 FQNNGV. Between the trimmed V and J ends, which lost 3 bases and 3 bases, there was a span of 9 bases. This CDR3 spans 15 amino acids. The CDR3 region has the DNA TGTGCCAGCAGCTTTGATCCAGTCTATAATTCACCCCTCCACTTT. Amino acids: CASSFDPVYNSPLHF.

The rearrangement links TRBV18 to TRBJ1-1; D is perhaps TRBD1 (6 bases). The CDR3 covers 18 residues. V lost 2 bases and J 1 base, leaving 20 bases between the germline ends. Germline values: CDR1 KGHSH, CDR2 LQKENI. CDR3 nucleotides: TGTGCCAGCTCACCATTTTGGTCCCGGGGGGCCAGGAACACTGAAGCTTTCTTT. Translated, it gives CASSPFWSRGARNTEAFF.

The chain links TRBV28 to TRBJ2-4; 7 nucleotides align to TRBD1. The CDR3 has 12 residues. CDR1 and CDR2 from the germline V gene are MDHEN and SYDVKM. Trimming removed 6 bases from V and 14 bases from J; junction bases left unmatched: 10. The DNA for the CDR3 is TGTGCCAGCAGCCTACCGGGGCAGGGGGAGTACTTC. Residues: CASSLPGQGEYF.

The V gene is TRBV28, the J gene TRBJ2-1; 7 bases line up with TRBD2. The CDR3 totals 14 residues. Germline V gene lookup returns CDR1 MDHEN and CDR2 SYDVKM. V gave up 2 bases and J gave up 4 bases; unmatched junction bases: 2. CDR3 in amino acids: CASSLGGGYNEQFF. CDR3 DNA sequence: TGTGCCAGCAGTTTAGGGGGGGGATACAATGAGCAGTTCTTC.

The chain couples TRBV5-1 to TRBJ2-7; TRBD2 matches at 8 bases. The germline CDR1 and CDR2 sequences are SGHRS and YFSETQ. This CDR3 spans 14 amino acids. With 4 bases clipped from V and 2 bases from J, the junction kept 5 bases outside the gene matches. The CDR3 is CASSPGLAAYEQYF. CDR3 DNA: TGCGCCAGCAGCCCAGGACTAGCTGCCTACGAGCAGTACTTC.

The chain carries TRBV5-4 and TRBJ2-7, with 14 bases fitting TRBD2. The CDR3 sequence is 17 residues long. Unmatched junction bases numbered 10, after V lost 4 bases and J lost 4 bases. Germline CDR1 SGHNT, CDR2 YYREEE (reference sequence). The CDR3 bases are TGTGCCAGCAGCCCGGGGACTAGCGGGAGCAAGCGGTACGAGCAGTACTTC. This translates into CASSPGTSGSKRYEQYF.

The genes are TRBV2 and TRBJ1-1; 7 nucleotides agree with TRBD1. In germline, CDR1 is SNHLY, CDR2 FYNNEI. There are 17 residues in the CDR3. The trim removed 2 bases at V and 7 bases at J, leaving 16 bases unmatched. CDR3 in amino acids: CASSEFGVGTGVDEAFF. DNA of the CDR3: TGTGCCAGCAGTGAATTTGGGGTCGGAACAGGGGTGGATGAAGCTTTCTTT. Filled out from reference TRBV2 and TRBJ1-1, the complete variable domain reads EPEVTQTPSHQVTQMGQEVILRCVPISNHLYFYWYRQILGQKVEFLVSFYNNEISEKSEIFDDQFSVERPDGSNFTLKIRSTKLEDSAMYFCASSEFGVGTGVDEAFFGQGTRLTVV.

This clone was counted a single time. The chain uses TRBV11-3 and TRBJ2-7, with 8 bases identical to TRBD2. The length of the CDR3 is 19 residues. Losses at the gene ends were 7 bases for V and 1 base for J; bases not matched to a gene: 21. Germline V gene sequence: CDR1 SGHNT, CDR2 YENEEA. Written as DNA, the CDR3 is TGTGCCAGCACCACCTCCCGGGGGGGCCCAGGGAAGAGGTCCTACGAGCAGTACTTC. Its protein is CASTTSRGGPGKRSYEQYF.

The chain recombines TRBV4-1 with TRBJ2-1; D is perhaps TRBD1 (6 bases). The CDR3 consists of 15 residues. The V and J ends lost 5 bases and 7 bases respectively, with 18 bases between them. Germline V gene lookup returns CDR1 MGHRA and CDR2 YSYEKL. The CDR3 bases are TGCGCCAGCAGCTACAGGGCTACCCCGGGGAATGAGCAGTTCTTC. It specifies CASSYRATPGNEQFF.

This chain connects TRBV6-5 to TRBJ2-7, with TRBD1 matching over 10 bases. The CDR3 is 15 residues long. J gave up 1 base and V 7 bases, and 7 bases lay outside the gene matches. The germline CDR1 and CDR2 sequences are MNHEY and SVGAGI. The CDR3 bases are TGTGCCAGCAAAAAAGACAGGGGGCCTTCCTACGAGCAGTACTTC. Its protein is CASKKDRGPSYEQYF.

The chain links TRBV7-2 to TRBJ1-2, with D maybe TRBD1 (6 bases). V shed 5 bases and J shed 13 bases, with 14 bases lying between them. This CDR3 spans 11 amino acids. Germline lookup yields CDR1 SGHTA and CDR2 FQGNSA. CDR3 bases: TGTGCCAGCAGCCAGCGGACAGCCGCCACCTTC. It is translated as CASSQRTAATF.

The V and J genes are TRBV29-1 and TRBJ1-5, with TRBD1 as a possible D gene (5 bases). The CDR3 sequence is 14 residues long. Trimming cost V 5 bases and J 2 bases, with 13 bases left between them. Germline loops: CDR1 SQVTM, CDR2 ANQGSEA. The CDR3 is CSVRAGDGNQPQHF. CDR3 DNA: TGCAGCGTTAGGGCGGGGGATGGCAATCAGCCCCAGCATTTT.

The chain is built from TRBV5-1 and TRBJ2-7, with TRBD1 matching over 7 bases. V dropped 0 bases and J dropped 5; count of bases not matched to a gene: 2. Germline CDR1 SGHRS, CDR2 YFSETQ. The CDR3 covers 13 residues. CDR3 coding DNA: TGCGCCAGCAGCTTGGACAGGGGCCACGAGCAGTACTTC. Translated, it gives CASSLDRGHEQYF.

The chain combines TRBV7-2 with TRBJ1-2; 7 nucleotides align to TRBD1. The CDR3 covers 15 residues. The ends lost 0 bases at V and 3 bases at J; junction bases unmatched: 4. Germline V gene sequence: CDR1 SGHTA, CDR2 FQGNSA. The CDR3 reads CASSLASGTDYGYTF. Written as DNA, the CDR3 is TGTGCCAGCAGCTTAGCTTCCGGGACAGACTATGGCTACACCTTC.